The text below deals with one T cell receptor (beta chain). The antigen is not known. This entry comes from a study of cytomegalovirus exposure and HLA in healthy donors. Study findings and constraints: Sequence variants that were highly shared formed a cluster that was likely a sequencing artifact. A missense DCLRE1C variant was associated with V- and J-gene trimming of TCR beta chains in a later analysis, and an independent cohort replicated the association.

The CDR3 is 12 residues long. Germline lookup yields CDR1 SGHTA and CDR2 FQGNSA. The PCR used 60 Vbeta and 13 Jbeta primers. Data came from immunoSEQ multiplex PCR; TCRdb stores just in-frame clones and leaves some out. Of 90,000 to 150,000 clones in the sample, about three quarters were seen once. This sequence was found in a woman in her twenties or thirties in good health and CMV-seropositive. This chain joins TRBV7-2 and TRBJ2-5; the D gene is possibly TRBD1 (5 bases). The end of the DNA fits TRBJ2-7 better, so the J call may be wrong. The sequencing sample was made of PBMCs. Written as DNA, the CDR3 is TGTGCCAGCGGCCAGGGTTTCTACGAGCAGTACTTC. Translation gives CASGQGFYEQYF.